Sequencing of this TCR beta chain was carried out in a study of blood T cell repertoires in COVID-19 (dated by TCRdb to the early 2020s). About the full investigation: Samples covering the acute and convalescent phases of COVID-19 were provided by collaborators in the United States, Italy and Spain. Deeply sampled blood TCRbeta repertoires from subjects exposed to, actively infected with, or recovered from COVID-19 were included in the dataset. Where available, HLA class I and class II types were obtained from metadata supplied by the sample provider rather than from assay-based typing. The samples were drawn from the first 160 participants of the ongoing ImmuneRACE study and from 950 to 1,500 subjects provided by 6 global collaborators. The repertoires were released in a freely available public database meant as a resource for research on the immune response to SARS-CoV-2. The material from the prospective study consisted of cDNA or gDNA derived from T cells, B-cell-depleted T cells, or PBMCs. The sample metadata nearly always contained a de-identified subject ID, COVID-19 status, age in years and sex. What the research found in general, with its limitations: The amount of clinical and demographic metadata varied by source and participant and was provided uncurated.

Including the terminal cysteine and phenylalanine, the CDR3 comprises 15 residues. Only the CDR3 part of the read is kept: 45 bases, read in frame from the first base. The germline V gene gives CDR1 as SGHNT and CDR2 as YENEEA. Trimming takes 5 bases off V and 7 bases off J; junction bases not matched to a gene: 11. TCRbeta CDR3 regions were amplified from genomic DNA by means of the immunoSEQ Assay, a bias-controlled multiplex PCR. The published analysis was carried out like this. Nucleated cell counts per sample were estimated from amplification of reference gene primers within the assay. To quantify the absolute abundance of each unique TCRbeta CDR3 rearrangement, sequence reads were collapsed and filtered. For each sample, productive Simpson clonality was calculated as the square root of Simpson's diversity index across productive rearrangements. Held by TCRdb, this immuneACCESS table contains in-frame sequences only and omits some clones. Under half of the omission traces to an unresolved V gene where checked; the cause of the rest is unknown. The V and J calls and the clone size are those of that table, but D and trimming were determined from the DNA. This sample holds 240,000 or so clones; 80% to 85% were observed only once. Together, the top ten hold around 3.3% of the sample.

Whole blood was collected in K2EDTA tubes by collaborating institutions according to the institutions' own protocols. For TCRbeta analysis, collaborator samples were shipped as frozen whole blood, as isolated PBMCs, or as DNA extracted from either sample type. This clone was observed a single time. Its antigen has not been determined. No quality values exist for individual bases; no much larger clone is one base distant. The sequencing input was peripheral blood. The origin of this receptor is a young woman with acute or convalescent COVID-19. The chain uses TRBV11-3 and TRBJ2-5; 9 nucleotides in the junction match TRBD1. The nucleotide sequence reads TGTGCCAGCAGCCCCGGACAGGGGCTTAGGGGGACCCAGTACTTC. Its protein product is CASSPGQGLRGTQYF.